The 26 T cell receptor beta chains presented below share a single source sample, sequenced in a study of CD8 T cells in Susac syndrome. cDNA came from about 0.5 to 1 ug RNA primed by random hexamers. TCRdb used MiXCR to reprocess the immunoSEQ multiplex PCR reads, holding one entry per CDR3 protein. The data show a few hundred thousand distinct CDR3 sequences, approximately 94% seen once. Sequenced: CD4+ T cells from PBMCs. Every receptor here comes from a human donor with Susac syndrome.

The V call is TRBV6-5, the J call TRBJ2-3, with TRBD2 as a possible D gene (6 bases). The CDR3 covers 14 residues. V lost 6 bases, J lost 9 bases, and 19 bases lay in between. CDR1 and CDR2 from the germline V gene are MNHEY and SVGAGI. The CDR3 bases are TGTGCCAGCAGAGGGACTGGGCTTTCGAGGACGCAGTATTTT. Translated, it gives CASRGTGLSRTQYF.

The genes are TRBV28 and TRBJ2-7; D is possibly TRBD2 (7 bases). Germline V CDR1 and CDR2: MDHEN, SYDVKM. The CDR3 is made up of 14 amino acids. The V end lost 3 bases, the J end lost 4 bases, and 13 bases lay between the germline ends. CDR3 region: CASSLAGARYEQYF. The CDR3 DNA reads TGTGCCAGCAGTTTGGCGGGGGCGCGATACGAGCAGTACTTC.

The chain employs TRBV2 and TRBJ2-7, with D possibly matching TRBD1 (5 bases). Germline-derived CDR1 and CDR2 are SNHLY and FYNNEI. CDR3 size: 14 residues. The ends were cut back, 5 bases at V and 4 bases at J, with 15 bases in the middle. The CDR3 nucleotides read TGTGCCAGCAGTACAGGTCCCCCGTCATACGAGCAGTACTTC. It codes for CASSTGPPSYEQYF. The variable domain in full, with the rest retrieved from reference TRBV2 and TRBJ2-7, is EPEVTQTPSHQVTQMGQEVILRCVPISNHLYFYWYRQILGQKVEFLVSFYNNEISEKSEIFDDQFSVERPDGSNFTLKIRSTKLEDSAMYFCASSTGPPSYEQYFGPGTRLTVT.

The rearrangement uses TRBV13 and TRBJ2-3; 13 nucleotides line up with TRBD2. Germline CDR1 PRHDT, CDR2 FYEKMQ (reference sequence). There are 19 residues in the CDR3. Trimming cost V 4 bases and J 6 bases; bases outside gene matches: 16. The CDR3 DNA is TGTGCCAGCAGCTCTAGGACTAGCGGGGGCCTTGGGACGCGGGATACGCAGTATTTT. It specifies CASSSRTSGGLGTRDTQYF.

This rearrangement joins TRBV5-1 to TRBJ1-4; 10 nucleotides agree with TRBD1. Germline CDR1 SGHRS, CDR2 YFSETQ. Losses at the gene ends were 0 bases for V and 6 bases for J; bases not matched to a gene: 2. This CDR3 contains 15 residues. CDR3 DNA: TGCGCCAGCAGCTTGGGACAGGGGGCGGATGAAAAACTGTTTTTT. Its translation: CASSLGQGADEKLFF.

The chain couples TRBV12-3 or TRBV12-4 to TRBJ2-1, with 8 positions matching TRBD1. The CDR3 runs to 15 residues. V was pared by 7 bases and J by 3 bases, with 8 bases of the junction left unmatched. In DNA, the CDR3 is TGTGCCAGCAATGACAGGGGTATCCTCTACAATGAGCAGTTCTTC. Amino acid sequence: CASNDRGILYNEQFF.

V is TRBV7-3 and J is TRBJ1-1; D is possibly TRBD1 (5 bases). With 4 bases removed from V and 3 bases from J, the gap between germline ends came to 9 bases. The CDR3 is 13 residues long. Germline CDR1 SGHTA, CDR2 FQGTGA. The CDR3 region has the DNA TGTGCCAGCAGCTCAGGGCCGGACACTGAAGCTTTCTTT. Translated: CASSSGPDTEAFF.

V usage is TRBV30 and J usage is TRBJ1-6; 7 nucleotides match TRBD1. The CDR3 covers 14 residues. V was pared by 3 bases and J by 6 bases, with 5 bases of the junction left unmatched. The germline V gene encodes CDR1 GTSNPN and CDR2 SVGIG (reference sequence). The CDR3 reads CAWRGSGGNSPLHF. DNA for the CDR3: TGTGCCTGGAGGGGCTCAGGGGGTAATTCACCCCTCCACTTT.

This sequence joins TRBV30 and TRBJ2-3, with 10 bases fitting TRBD1. V gave up 0 bases and J gave up 13 bases; unmatched junction bases: 7. This CDR3 has 13 residues. CDR1 is GTSNPN and CDR2 is SVGIG in the germline V gene (reference sequence). The chain's CDR3 is CAWSVRLDRGKYF. Written as DNA, the CDR3 is TGTGCCTGGAGTGTACGGTTGGACAGGGGGAAGTATTTT. Complete variable domain (other parts from reference TRBV30 and TRBJ2-3): SQTIHQWPATLVQPVGSPLSLECTVEGTSNPNLYWYRQAAGRGLQLLFYSVGIGQISSEVPQNLSASRPQDRQFILSSKKLLLSDSGFYLCAWSVRLDRGKYFGPGTRLTVL.

V usage is TRBV5-1 and J usage is TRBJ1-1; TRBD1 might be the D (5 bases). Trimming took off 1 base at V and 0 bases at J, with 16 bases between the two ends. Germline-derived CDR1 and CDR2 are SGHRS and YFSETQ. The CDR3 is 17 amino acids. The CDR3 loop is CASSLSRGRTMNTEAFF. The CDR3 nucleotides read TGCGCCAGCAGCTTGTCGAGGGGACGGACCATGAACACTGAAGCTTTCTTT. The full variable domain, in which reference TRBV5-1 and TRBJ1-1 provide the parts outside the CDR3, is KAGVTQTPRYLIKTRGQQVTLSCSPISGHRSVSWYQQTPGQGLQFLFEYFSETQRNKGNFPGRFSGRQFSNSRSEMNVSTLELGDSALYLCASSLSRGRTMNTEAFFGQGTRLTVV.

The chain couples TRBV6-1 to TRBJ1-4, with no clear D. This CDR3 is built from 12 residues. Trimming left V 2 bases short and J 7 bases short, with 5 bases between. Germline lookup yields CDR1 MNHNS and CDR2 SASEGT. The CDR3 coding sequence is TGTGCCAGCAGTGAATACCTTGAAAAACTGTTTTTT. Its protein product is CASSEYLEKLFF.

The chain recombines TRBV30 with TRBJ2-2; D not resolved. V was pared by 3 bases and J by 3 bases, with 11 bases between. The CDR3 is 14 residues long. The germline gives CDR1 GTSNPN, CDR2 SVGIG (reference sequence). DNA for the CDR3: TGTGCCTGGAGCTCAAGGCCCGACACCGGGGAGCTGTTTTTT. This sequence encodes CAWSSRPDTGELFF.

This clonotype appeared once. The chain couples TRBV5-1 to TRBJ2-2, with 7 bases that match TRBD2. This CDR3 contains 15 residues. From germline, CDR1 is SGHRS and CDR2 YFSETQ. V gave up 6 bases and J gave up 0 bases; unmatched junction bases: 5. CDR3 in DNA: TGCGCCAGCACCGAAGCGGGGCCGAACACCGGGGAGCTGTTTTTT. It specifies CASTEAGPNTGELFF.

This sequence joins TRBV5-4 and TRBJ1-1; unclear D gene. The V gene's germline CDR1 is SGHNT and CDR2 YYREEE (reference sequence). The CDR3 runs 14 residues. V dropped 1 base and J dropped 5 bases, with 12 bases sitting between them. The CDR3 DNA reads as TGTGCCAGCAGCTTGAATAGCCTTGGGACTGAAGCTTTCTTT. Protein sequence: CASSLNSLGTEAFF.

This chain joins TRBV20-1 and TRBJ2-2; possible D gene TRBD1, 6 bases. This CDR3 is built from 14 residues. Germline V lookup: CDR1 DFQATT, CDR2 SNEGSKA (reference sequence). V shed 3 bases and J shed 4 bases, with 12 bases lying between them. The CDR3 nucleotides are TGCAGTGCTAGGTCCCCAGGGGCCACCGGGGAGCTGTTTTTT. It encodes CSARSPGATGELFF.

CDR3 amino acids: CASSLAIQGNTIYF. As DNA, the CDR3 is TGTGCCAGCAGTTTAGCGATACAGGGAAACACCATATATTTT. J is TRBJ1-3 and V is TRBV12-3 or TRBV12-4, with D uncertain. The CDR3 sequence is 14 residues long. Trimming removed 0 bases at V and 4 bases at J, with 7 bases between.

This sequence joins TRBV6-1 and TRBJ2-7; 9 positions agree with TRBD2. V shed 5 bases and J 1 base; nucleotides not matched to a gene: 6. The germline gives CDR1 MNHNS, CDR2 SASEGT. The CDR3 runs 15 residues. In DNA form, the CDR3 reads TGTGCCAGCAGTCCCAGTAGCGGGGGATCCTACGAGCAGTACTTC. Amino acid sequence: CASSPSSGGSYEQYF.

The chain combines TRBV5-4 with TRBJ2-3; D assignment may be TRBD1 or TRBD2 (5 bases each). Trimming took off 3 bases at V and 4 bases at J, with 15 bases between the two ends. The V gene's germline CDR1 is SGHNT and CDR2 YYREEE (reference sequence). This CDR3 is built from 15 residues. CDR3 in DNA: TGTGCCAGCAGCTCCCCGGAAGGGACGGCAGATACGCAGTATTTT. Translated, it gives CASSSPEGTADTQYF.

The V call is TRBV4-3, the J call TRBJ1-1; TRBD1 might be the D (5 bases). The CDR3 is 17 amino acids. The V and J ends lost 0 bases and 1 base respectively, with 15 bases between them. Germline CDR1 LGHNA, CDR2 YSLEER. CDR3 DNA sequence: TGCGCCAGCAGCCAAGATAGGGTAGGGCAGGGGAACACTGAAGCTTTCTTT. Residues: CASSQDRVGQGNTEAFF.

This chain connects TRBV18 to TRBJ2-3; 7 nucleotides line up with TRBD1. The V gene end was trimmed by 3 bases and the J gene end by 2 bases; junction bases not matched to a gene: 5. CDR3 size: 15 residues. Germline CDR1 KGHSH, CDR2 LQKENI. Here the CDR3 DNA reads TGTGCCAGCTCACCGGACAGGTCAATCACAGATACGCAGTATTTT. Encoded protein: CASSPDRSITDTQYF.

DNA of the CDR3: TGTGCCAGCAGATCCGCCCCTCTCGATGGCTACACCTTC. Translating gives CASRSAPLDGYTF. The gene calls are TRBV6-5 and TRBJ1-2; no clear D. V lost 6 bases, J lost 6 bases, and 14 bases lay in between. Germline-derived CDR1 and CDR2 are MNHEY and SVGAGI. The CDR3 is made up of 13 amino acids.

The chain carries TRBV12-3 or TRBV12-4 and TRBJ2-4; D uncertain. The CDR3 loop spans 15 amino acids. V was trimmed by 5 bases and J by 0 bases, leaving 11 bases between them. The CDR3, as DNA: TGTGCCAGCAGTCTCCAGAGACTAGCCAAAAACATTCAGTACTTC. Residues: CASSLQRLAKNIQYF.

The chain uses TRBV4-3 and TRBJ2-5; tentative D call: TRBD1 (5 bases). V dropped 0 bases and J dropped 2 bases, with 13 bases sitting between them. This CDR3 has 16 amino acids. CDR1 is LGHNA and CDR2 is YSLEER in the germline V gene. CDR3 nucleotides: TGCGCCAGCAGCCAAGATCAAACAGGCATTCAAGAGACCCAGTACTTC. Translated, it gives CASSQDQTGIQETQYF.

This clonotype was seen once. The chain combines TRBV20-1 with TRBJ1-1, with 9 positions matching TRBD1. The CDR3 has 14 residues. Germline lookup yields CDR1 DFQATT and CDR2 SNEGSKA (reference sequence). Trimming took 3 bases from V and 2 from J; bases not matched to a gene: 4. CDR3 residues: CSASSTGGNTEAFF. CDR3 DNA sequence: TGCAGTGCTAGTTCGACAGGGGGAAACACTGAAGCTTTCTTT.

The rearrangement uses TRBV28 and TRBJ2-7; 8 nucleotides line up with TRBD2. Germline CDR1 reads MDHEN; CDR2 reads SYDVKM. The CDR3 totals 12 residues. The CDR3 DNA sequence: TGTATTTCCGCCGGGACTAGCTACGAGCAGTACTTC. It yields the protein CISAGTSYEQYF.

V and J are TRBV18 and TRBJ1-5; 8 bases match TRBD1. J lost 4 bases, V lost 4 bases, and 9 bases had no gene match. There are 16 residues in the CDR3. Germline V gives CDR1 KGHSH, CDR2 LQKENI. The CDR3 DNA sequence: TGTGCCAGCTCACGCGATGGACAGGGCTTAAATCAGCCCCAGCATTTT. It specifies CASSRDGQGLNQPQHF. Full variable domain (rest looked up from reference TRBV18 and TRBJ1-5): NAGVMQNPRHLVRRRGQEARLRCSPMKGHSHVYWYRQLPEEGLKFMVYLQKENIIDESGMPKERFSAEFPKEGPSILRIQQVVRGDSAAYFCASSRDGQGLNQPQHFGDGTRLSIL.